This TCR beta chain derives from a study of blood T cell repertoires in COVID-19 (dated by TCRdb to 2018 to 2021). In terms of the full investigation: Collaborator samples came from the United States, Italy and Spain and covered acute and convalescent phases of COVID-19. The material from the prospective study consisted of cDNA or gDNA derived from T cells, B-cell-depleted T cells, or PBMCs. Deeply sampled blood TCRbeta repertoires from subjects exposed to, actively infected with, or recovered from COVID-19 were included in the dataset. The repertoires were released in a freely available public database intended as a resource for research on the immune response to SARS-CoV-2. The samples were drawn from the first 160 participants of the ongoing ImmuneRACE study and from 1,254 subjects provided by 6 global collaborators. A de-identified subject ID, COVID-19 status, age in years and sex were almost always included in the sample metadata. Where HLA class I and class II types were available, the types were taken from metadata supplied by the sample provider, not from assay-based typing. Broad study findings and their caveats: The quantity of clinical and demographic metadata differed by source and by participant and was supplied without curation.

CDR1 and CDR2, looked up from the germline V gene, are MDHEN and SYDVKM. The CDR3 spans 15 residues, from the cysteine through the phenylalanine. Only the CDR3 DNA stays, 45 bases, in frame from base 1. Unmatched junction bases come to 8, with V trimmed by 3 bases and J by 7 bases. The collaborating institutions used their own protocols to collect whole blood in K2EDTA tubes. Collaborator samples were shipped for TCRbeta analysis as frozen whole blood, isolated PBMCs, or DNA extracted from either sample type. TCRbeta CDR3 regions were amplified from genomic DNA by means of the immunoSEQ Assay, a bias-controlled multiplex PCR. Per the authors' processing: The number of nucleated cells in each sample was estimated by amplification of reference gene primers within the assay. To quantify the absolute abundance of each unique TCRbeta CDR3 rearrangement, sequence reads were collapsed and filtered. For each sample, productive Simpson clonality was calculated by taking the square root of Simpson's diversity index across productive rearrangements. Held by TCRdb, this immuneACCESS table contains in-frame sequences only and omits some clones. Under half of the omission traces to an unresolved V gene where checked; the cause of the rest is unknown. V and J calls and clone size are copied from that table; D and trimming were computed from the DNA. Within this sample are under 200,000 clones, with about 85% of them counted one time only. The ten largest account for 4% to 5% of the sample.

Concerning this clone itself: This receptor's antigen is unknown. One base away there is no much larger clone; base qualities are not given.

This TCR was recovered from a woman aged 80 or over with acute or convalescent COVID-19. The sequencing sample was made of peripheral blood. This chain joins TRBV28 to TRBJ2-2; TRBD2 agrees with 7 junctional bases. This receptor has the CDR3 CASSFPGGFRGELFF. The nucleotides read TGTGCCAGCAGTTTCCCGGGAGGTTTTCGCGGGGAGCTGTTTTTT. The variable domain in full, with residues beyond the CDR3 obtained from the reference TRBV28 and TRBJ2-2 genes, is DVKVTQSSRYLVKRTGEKVFLECVQDMDHENMFWYRQDPGLGLRLIYFSYDVKMKEKGDIPEGYSVSREKKERFSLILESASTNQTSMYLCASSFPGGFRGELFFGEGSRLTVL.